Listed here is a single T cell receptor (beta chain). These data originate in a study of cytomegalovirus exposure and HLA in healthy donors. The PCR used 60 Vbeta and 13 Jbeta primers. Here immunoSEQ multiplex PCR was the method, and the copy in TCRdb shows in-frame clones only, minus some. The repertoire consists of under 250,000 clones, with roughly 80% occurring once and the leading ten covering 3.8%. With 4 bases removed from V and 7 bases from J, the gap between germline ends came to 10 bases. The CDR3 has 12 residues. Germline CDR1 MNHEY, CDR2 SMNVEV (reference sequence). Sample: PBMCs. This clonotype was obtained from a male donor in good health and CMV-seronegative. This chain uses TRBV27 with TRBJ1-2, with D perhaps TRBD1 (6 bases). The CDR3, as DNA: TGTGCCAGCAGTTCCGCAGGGGTTGGCTACACCTTC. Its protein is CASSSAGVGYTF.